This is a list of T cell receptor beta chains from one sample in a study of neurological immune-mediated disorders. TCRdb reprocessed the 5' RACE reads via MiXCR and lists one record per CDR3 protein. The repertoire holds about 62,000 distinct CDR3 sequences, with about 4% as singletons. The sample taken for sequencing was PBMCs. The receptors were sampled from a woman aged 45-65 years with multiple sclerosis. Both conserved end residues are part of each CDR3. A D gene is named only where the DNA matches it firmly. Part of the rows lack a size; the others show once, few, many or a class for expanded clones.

TGTGCCAGCACCTTATCAGGGGATCTGACTGAAGCTTTCTTT | CASTLSGDLTEAFF | - | TRBJ1-1 | TRBV7-9 | many
TGCACCAGCAGCCAAGAAGACGGGGGAGAATCCTACAATGAGCAGTTCTTC | CTSSQEDGGESYNEQFF | - | TRBJ2-1 | TRBV1 | many
TGTGCCAGCAGCCCTCTGACAGCATACAATGAGCAGTTCTTC | CASSPLTAYNEQFF | - | TRBJ2-1 | TRBV7-2 | -
TGTGCCAGCTCACCACGAGGGGGACAGAGCTTTAACTATGGCTACACCTTC | CASSPRGGQSFNYGYTF | TRBD1 | TRBJ1-2 | TRBV18 | -
TGTGCCAGCAGCTCAGGGACCCAAGAGACCCAGTACTTC | CASSSGTQETQYF | - | TRBJ2-5 | TRBV11-2 | many
TGTGCCAGCAGGGGACAGGGGATCTACGAGCAGTACTTC | CASRGQGIYEQYF | TRBD1 | TRBJ2-7 | TRBV5-6 | many
TGTGCCAGCAGTGAGGTTCAGGGGGCCTGGGGAGAGACCCAGTACTTC | CASSEVQGAWGETQYF | TRBD1 | TRBJ2-5 | TRBV6-1 | -
TGCGCCAGCAGCTTGGCCGTCGCTAGCGGGAGTAAATATGAGCAGTTCTTC | CASSLAVASGSKYEQFF | TRBD2 | TRBJ2-1 | TRBV5-1 | many
TGTGCCAGCAGCTATGCCAATCAGCCCCAGCATTTT | CASSYANQPQHF | - | TRBJ1-5 | TRBV7-9 | many
TGTGCCAGCAGACCCGACCTCCTCGGCAGGGTGTACTTC | CASRPDLLGRVYF | - | TRBJ2-5 | TRBV5-8 | many
TGTGCCATCAGTGGGACAGGCACCGGGGAGCTGTTTTTT | CAISGTGTGELFF | TRBD1 | TRBJ2-2 | TRBV10-3 | -
TGCGCCAGCAGCGGCAGGGGCACCGGGGAGCTGTTTTTT | CASSGRGTGELFF | - | TRBJ2-2 | TRBV5-1 | many
TGCGCCAGCAGCTTGGAGGGTAGCGCCTACGAGCAGTACTTC | CASSLEGSAYEQYF | - | TRBJ2-7 | TRBV5-1 | many
TGTGCCACCAGCCTCGGACAGGCCTACACAGATACGCAGTATTTT | CATSLGQAYTDTQYF | TRBD1 | TRBJ2-3 | TRBV24-1 | many
TGTGCCAGCAGACAACAGACTAGCGGGAGCTACAATGAGCAGTTCTTC | CASRQQTSGSYNEQFF | TRBD2 | TRBJ2-1 | TRBV6-2/TRBV6-3 | many
TGTGCCAGCGACAGGGAGAACTATGGCTACACCTTC | CASDRENYGYTF | TRBD1 | TRBJ1-2 | TRBV7-9 | many
TGTTCTCGAGAGGGAAAACTGTTTTTT | CSREGKLFF | - | TRBJ1-4 | TRBV27 | few
TGTGCCACATCGCAGGACAGGGACTACGAGCAGTACTTC | CATSQDRDYEQYF | TRBD1 | TRBJ2-7 | TRBV10-3 | many
TGTGCCAGCAGCTTGATCAGTGACTACAATGAGCAGTTCTTC | CASSLISDYNEQFF | - | TRBJ2-1 | TRBV11-3 | many
TGCAGCGGAGCCCGGCGTTTCAACGAGCAGTACTTC | CSGARRFNEQYF | - | TRBJ2-7 | TRBV29-1 | many
TGCAGTGCTAGAGATTCACAGGGGAGCACAGATACGCAGTATTTT | CSARDSQGSTDTQYF | TRBD1 | TRBJ2-3 | TRBV20-1 | many
TGCAGTGCCACTAAAAGCCGCGAAGCTTTCTTT | CSATKSREAFF | - | TRBJ1-1 | TRBV20-1 | many
TGCGCCAGCAGCACCCTGGCCCTCGGTGAGCAGTTCTTC | CASSTLALGEQFF | - | TRBJ2-1 | TRBV5-1 | many
TGCGCCAGCAGCCTAACTAGTACTTGGGGGGATGAGCAGTTCTTC | CASSLTSTWGDEQFF | - | TRBJ2-1 | TRBV5-1 | many
TGTGCCAGCAGCCAATCGGTTGGGACTAATGAAAAACTGTTTTTT | CASSQSVGTNEKLFF | - | TRBJ1-4 | TRBV16 | many
TGTGCCAGCAGTTTAGCAGGGTATGCACCCCTCCACTTT | CASSLAGYAPLHF | - | TRBJ1-6 | TRBV12-3/TRBV12-4 | many
TGCAGTGCCAGCGGAATCCAGAACACTGAAGCTTTCTTT | CSASGIQNTEAFF | - | TRBJ1-1 | TRBV20-1 | many
TGCGCCAGCAGCTTGATGGATCAGGGGTCGGGCAATGAGCAGTTCTTC | CASSLMDQGSGNEQFF | - | TRBJ2-1 | TRBV5-1 | many
TGCAGCGTTGCTCCGGACAGCAAATTACTCCACGAGCAGTACTTC | CSVAPDSKLLHEQYF | - | TRBJ2-7 | TRBV29-1 | many